This section outlines one T cell receptor beta chain sequence together with its context. These data originate in a study of blood T cell repertoires in COVID-19. Looking at the study overall: Nucleic acid was either cDNA or gDNA, and it came from T cells, B-cell-depleted T cells, or PBMCs.

V was clipped by 3 bases and J by 0 bases; unmatched bases: 5. Germline V gene sequence: CDR1 SGHAT, CDR2 FQNNGV. The CDR3 contains 15 residues. Per the original data handling: Reference gene primers were amplified, and this amplification served to estimate nucleated cell counts. Libraries were prepared by immunoSEQ multiplex PCR; TCRdb keeps only in-frame clonotypes and omits some of them. That table supplies the V and J calls and clone size; D and trimming were determined from the DNA. The data hold 140,000 to 150,000 clones, with approximately 80% observed a single time. Sequencing was carried out using peripheral blood. The chain is built from TRBV11-2 and TRBJ2-7; 7 bases are shared with TRBD1. The TCR comes from a man in his fifties with acute or convalescent COVID-19. The CDR3 nucleotides read TGTGCCAGCAGCTTGGGACAGTTATACTCCTACGAGCAGTACGTC. As protein: CASSLGQLYSYEQYV.